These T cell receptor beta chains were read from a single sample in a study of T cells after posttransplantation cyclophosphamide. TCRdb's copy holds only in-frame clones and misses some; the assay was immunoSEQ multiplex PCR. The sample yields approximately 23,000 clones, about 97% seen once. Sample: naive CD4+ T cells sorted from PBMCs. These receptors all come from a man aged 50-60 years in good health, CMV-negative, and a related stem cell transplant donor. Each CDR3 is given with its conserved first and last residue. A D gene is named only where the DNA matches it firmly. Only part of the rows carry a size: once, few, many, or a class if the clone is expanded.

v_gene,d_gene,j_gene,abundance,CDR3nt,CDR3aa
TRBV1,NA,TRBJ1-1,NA,TGCACCAGCAGCCGTTCAGGGAAAAGCGATACTGAAGCTTTCTTT,CTSSRSGKSDTEAFF
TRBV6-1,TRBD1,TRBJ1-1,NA,TGTGCCAGCAGTGGGGACAGCCCTGAAGCTTTCTTT,CASSGDSPEAFF
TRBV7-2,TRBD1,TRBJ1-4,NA,TGTGCCAGCAGCTTAGTGGGGACAGGAGGTGAAAAACTGTTTTTT,CASSLVGTGGEKLFF
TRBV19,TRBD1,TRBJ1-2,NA,TGTGCCAGTACTCAAGACAGGGGCAGTCACTATGGCTACACCTTC,CASTQDRGSHYGYTF
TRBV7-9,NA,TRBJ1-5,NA,TGTGCCAGCAGCCGGGGGTCGCCTCGGAATCAGCCCCAGCATTTT,CASSRGSPRNQPQHF
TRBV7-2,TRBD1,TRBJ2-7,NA,TGTGCCAGCAGCTCGACCGGGACAGGGAGGTACGAGCAGTACTTC,CASSSTGTGRYEQYF
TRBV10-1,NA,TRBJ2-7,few,TGCGCCAGCAGTGCCGGACAAGCATCCTACGAGCAGTACTTC,CASSAGQASYEQYF
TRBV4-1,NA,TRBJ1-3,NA,TGCGCCAGCAGGCCCCTAAGGGGGAGCGGAAACACCATATATTTT,CASRPLRGSGNTIYF
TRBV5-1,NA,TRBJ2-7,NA,TGCGCCAGCAGCCTTACAGGGGAGGCCTACGAGCAGTACTTC,CASSLTGEAYEQYF
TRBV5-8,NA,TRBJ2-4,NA,TGTGCCAGCAGCTTGGGTGGGGGAGGCATTCAATACTTC,CASSLGGGGIQYF
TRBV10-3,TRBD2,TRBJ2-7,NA,TGTGCCATCAGTGAGCAGACTAGCGGAGCTTACGAGCAGTACTTC,CAISEQTSGAYEQYF
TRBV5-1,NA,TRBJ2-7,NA,TGCGCCAGCAGCCTACTTAGACACTACGAGCAGTACTTC,CASSLLRHYEQYF
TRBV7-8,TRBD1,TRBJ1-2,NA,TGTGCCAGCAGCTCCCGGACAGGGCCGAACTATGGCTACACCTTC,CASSSRTGPNYGYTF
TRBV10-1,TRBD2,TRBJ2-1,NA,TGCGCCACCTCCGGGACTAGCGGGAGAAGGGACAATGAGCAGTTCTTC,CATSGTSGRRDNEQFF
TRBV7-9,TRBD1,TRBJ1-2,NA,TGTGCCAGCAGCTTACCGGGACAGGGATTGTGGGGCTACACCTTC,CASSLPGQGLWGYTF
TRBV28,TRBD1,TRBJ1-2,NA,TGTGCCAGCAGTACAGGGGTTGGGTCTGGCTACACCTTC,CASSTGVGSGYTF
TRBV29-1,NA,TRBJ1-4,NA,TGCAGCGTTTCGCGGCTGAGAGATGAAAAACTGTTTTTT,CSVSRLRDEKLFF
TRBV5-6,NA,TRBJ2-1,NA,TGTGCCAGCAGACCCAACCCTACAGACAGGCAGTTCTTC,CASRPNPTDRQFF
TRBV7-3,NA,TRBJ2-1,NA,TGTGCCAGCAGCCCCCCCTACTTCTTGAGCTCCTACAATGAGCAGTTCTTC,CASSPPYFLSSYNEQFF
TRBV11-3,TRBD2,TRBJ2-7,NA,TGTGCCAGCAGCCTAACCGGGACTAGCGGCCTCTACGAGCAGTACTTC,CASSLTGTSGLYEQYF
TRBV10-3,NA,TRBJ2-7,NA,TGTGCCATCAGTGGGGTAACAGGCTCCTACGAGCAGTACTTC,CAISGVTGSYEQYF
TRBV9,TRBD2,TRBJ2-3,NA,TGTGCCAGCAGCCCAAAGCTAGCGGGGGGCGGAGATACGCAGTATTTT,CASSPKLAGGGDTQYF
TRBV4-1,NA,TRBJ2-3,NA,TGCGCCAGCAGCCAAGTGGGCCGTCTTCATAGCACAGATACGCAGTATTTT,CASSQVGRLHSTDTQYF
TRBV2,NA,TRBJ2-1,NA,TGTGCCAGCAGTAACAGGTTGTACAATGAGCAGTTCTTC,CASSNRLYNEQFF
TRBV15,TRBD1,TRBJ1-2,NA,TGTGCCACCAGCAGAGGGGCACAGGGGGTCTATGGCTACACCTTC,CATSRGAQGVYGYTF
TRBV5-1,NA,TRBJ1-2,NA,TGCGCCAGCAGCTTGGGGACAGCGATAGACTATGGCTACACCTTC,CASSLGTAIDYGYTF